This T cell receptor (beta chain) was retrieved from a study of shared clonotypes between healthy human individuals. Study information: Per donor, CD8 memory used one plate, CD8 naive used two, CD4 memory used three and CD4 naive used three.

Trimming cost V 5 bases and J 2 bases, with 16 bases left between them. Germline V CDR1 and CDR2: SEHNR, FQNEAQ (reference sequence). The CDR3 runs to 16 residues. The protocol was immunoSEQ multiplex PCR, while the TCRdb copy is restricted to in-frame clones and leaves out a portion. The table records around 1.9 million clones, just over 90% of them present only once. Study-wide findings and caveats: Clonotypes not shared had lower generation probabilities than those common to all four donors. Among donors, clonotype sharing was expected to be affected by sequencing depth.

Naive CD8 cells lacked CD45RO, underwent positive selection for CCR7 and left out terminally differentiated effector memory CD45RA+ cells. Comment on this clone: The antigen is not known.

The rearrangement joins TRBV7-9 to TRBJ2-1; D possibly corresponds to TRBD2 (5 bases). Sample: naive CD8+ T cells from PBMCs. The clonotype comes from a young man in good health. Some clones in this sample may be carry-over from other donors' samples. The CDR3 loop is CASSPVPAETYNEQFF. In DNA form, the CDR3 reads TGTGCCAGCAGCCCTGTGCCAGCGGAGACCTACAATGAGCAGTTCTTC.